The 20 T cell receptor beta chains listed next were all sequenced from one sample in a study of CD8+CD57+ T cells in acquired aplastic anemia. All patients picked for sequencing had shown, by flow cytometry, an expansion of CD8+CD57+ cells. TCR beta VDJ and CDR3 profiling used genomic DNA as template. MiXCR, applied by TCRdb to the reads, yields one record per CDR3 protein. The repertoire holds 150,000 to 200,000 distinct CDR3 sequences, with less than 60% as singletons. Specimen: sorted CD4+, CD8+, or CD8+CD57+ T cells (not recorded which) from PBMCs. Every receptor here comes from a human donor with aplastic anemia.

Concerning this clonotype itself: At one end, the junction sequence differs from germline, possibly due to a read error. The chain carries TRBV14 and TRBJ1-1; 7 bases are a match to TRBD1. Germline CDR1 SGHDN, CDR2 FVKESK. The CDR3 loop spans 16 amino acids. CDR3 region: CASSQELRGRRTEASF. CDR3 bases: TGTGCCAGCAGCCAAGAATTGAGGGGGCGACGGACCGAAGCTTCCTTT.

This clonotype was detected many times. This sequence joins TRBV6-1 and TRBJ1-1, with D tentatively TRBD1 (6 bases). V lost 6 bases and J 0 bases, leaving 11 bases between the germline ends. The CDR3 totals 14 residues. Germline lookup yields CDR1 MNHNS and CDR2 SASEGT. The CDR3 nucleotides read TGTGCCAGCAGAAGGGGGACCATGAACACTGAAGCTTTCTTT. Its translation: CASRRGTMNTEAFF.

J is TRBJ2-1 and V is TRBV15, with TRBD2 identical over 8 bases. The CDR3 is 15 residues long. The germline V gene encodes CDR1 LNHNV and CDR2 YYDKDF (reference sequence). V shed 1 base and J 1 base; nucleotides not matched to a gene: 0. This CDR3 reads CATSRGGRSYNEQFF. The CDR3 DNA follows: TGTGCCACCAGCAGAGGCGGGAGGTCCTACAATGAGCAGTTCTTC.

The rearrangement links TRBV7-3 to TRBJ2-1; TRBD1 matches 7 bases. Germline V gives CDR1 SGHTA, CDR2 FQGTGA. This CDR3 is built from 16 residues. The V and J ends lost 3 bases and 0 bases, in that order; junction bases with no gene match: 5. CDR3 coding DNA: TGTGCCAGCAGCTTCGCCACAGGGGTCTCCTACAATGAGCAGTTCTTC. Amino acid sequence: CASSFATGVSYNEQFF.

V gene TRBV7-6 combines with J gene TRBJ2-1, with D unresolved. Germline CDR1 is SGHVS and CDR2 is FNYEAQ. There are 12 residues in the CDR3. V was pared by 3 bases and J by 6 bases, with 6 bases between. The CDR3 DNA follows: TGTGCCAGCAGCTTTATCGGCAATGAGCAGTTCTTC. This sequence encodes CASSFIGNEQFF. Full variable domain (missing parts from reference TRBV7-6 and TRBJ2-1): GAGVSQSPRYKVTKRGQDVALRCDPISGHVSLYWYRQALGQGPEFLTYFNYEAQQDKSGLPNDRFSAERPEGSISTLTIQRTEQRDSAMYRCASSFIGNEQFFGPGTRLTVL.

The chain carries TRBV7-8 and TRBJ1-2, with 7 bases that match TRBD1. CDR3 length equals 14 residues. The germline CDR1 and CDR2 sequences are SGHVS and FQNEAQ. V was clipped by 0 bases and J by 5 bases; unmatched bases: 3. The CDR3 sequence is CASSLAQGGYGYTF. CDR3 nucleotide sequence: TGTGCCAGCAGCTTAGCGCAGGGGGGATATGGCTACACCTTC.

This clonotype appeared many times. The gene calls are TRBV7-8 and TRBJ1-2; D might be TRBD1 (5 bases). Trimming took off 1 base at V and 3 bases at J, with 6 bases between the two ends. Germline V gene data show CDR1 as SGHVS and CDR2 as FQNEAQ. The CDR3 runs to 13 residues. The CDR3 nucleotides are TGTGCCAGCAGCTTAGGAGGGGACTATGGCTACACCTTC. Its protein product is CASSLGGDYGYTF.

This clonotype was counted at least ten times. This chain links TRBV7-2 with TRBJ2-1; D is uncertain. Germline CDR1 reads SGHTA; CDR2 reads FQGNSA. The V end lost 6 bases, the J end lost 0 bases, and 12 bases lay between the germline ends. This CDR3 comprises 15 residues. CDR3 loop: CASSPVTSSYNEQFF. The CDR3 DNA reads TGTGCCAGCAGTCCAGTCACAAGCTCCTACAATGAGCAGTTCTTC.

This rearrangement joins TRBV19 to TRBJ2-7; perhaps TRBD2 as D (5 bases). The CDR3 sequence is 13 residues long. Germline loops: CDR1 LNHDA, CDR2 SQIVND (reference sequence). V was clipped by 5 bases and J by 4 bases, with 12 bases between them. The CDR3 loop reads CASSYKGVYEQYF. As DNA, the CDR3 is TGTGCCAGTAGTTACAAGGGAGTATACGAGCAGTACTTC.

Comments on this clonotype: A read error may produce the germline difference seen at one junction end. The rearrangement joins TRBV27 to TRBJ1-1; D unclear. Per the germline V gene, CDR1 is MNHEY and CDR2 is SMNVEV (reference sequence). The CDR3 consists of 10 residues. The CDR3 region has the DNA TGCGCCAGCAGTAAGCTAGAAGCTTTCTTT. Encoded protein: CASSKLEAFF.

The chain is built from TRBV27 and TRBJ1-2; 9 positions agree with TRBD1. Germline V gene sequence: CDR1 MNHEY, CDR2 SMNVEV (reference sequence). This CDR3 has 15 residues. J was trimmed by 2 bases and V by 7 bases; bases with no gene match: 8. CDR3 nucleotide sequence: TGTGCCAGCAAGGAACAGGGGGCGCGGAACTATGGCTACACCTTC. This gives the protein CASKEQGARNYGYTF.

This clonotype was detected once. Germline and junction disagree at one end, which may indicate a read error. The V gene is TRBV24-1, the J gene TRBJ2-5; possible D gene TRBD1, 5 bases. This CDR3 has 14 amino acids. In germline, CDR1 is KGHDR, CDR2 SFDVKD. CDR3 bases: TGTGCCGCCAGCAGCCCAGGGTGGGAAGAGACCCAGTACTTC. Its translation is CAASSPGWEETQYF.

The J gene is TRBJ1-5, the V gene TRBV10-2; 10 positions agree with TRBD1. V lost 0 bases, J lost 6 bases, and 5 bases stayed unmatched. Germline values: CDR1 WSHSY, CDR2 SAAADI. The CDR3 is made up of 16 amino acids. The CDR3 loop reads CASSESRQGAAQPQHF. Written as DNA, the CDR3 is TGCGCCAGCAGTGAGTCCAGACAGGGGGCGGCTCAGCCCCAGCATTTT.

The chain joins TRBV30 to TRBJ2-5; D gene ambiguous. V lost 4 bases and J 8 bases, leaving 17 bases between the germline ends. Germline V gene lookup returns CDR1 GTSNPN and CDR2 SVGIG (reference sequence). The CDR3 sequence is 13 residues long. As DNA, the CDR3 is TGTGCCTGGAAGGGTCCTTTCTTGCGAACCCAGTACTTC. It encodes CAWKGPFLRTQYF. The variable domain in full, completed from reference TRBV30 and TRBJ2-5, reads SQTIHQWPATLVQPVGSPLSLECTVEGTSNPNLYWYRQAAGRGLQLLFYSVGIGQISSEVPQNLSASRPQDRQFILSSKKLLLSDSGFYLCAWKGPFLRTQYFGPGTRLLVL.

J is TRBJ1-6 and V is TRBV6-1; D is perhaps TRBD1 (5 bases). Germline V CDR1 and CDR2: MNHNS, SASEGT. V lost 7 bases and J 9 bases, leaving 10 bases between the germline ends. The CDR3 length is 12 residues. CDR3 in amino acids: CASMQGGSPLHF. The CDR3 DNA is TGTGCCAGCATGCAGGGAGGTTCACCCCTCCACTTT.

This clonotype appeared many times. This chain joins TRBV5-1 and TRBJ1-4; tentative D call: TRBD1 (5 bases). Germline CDR1 and CDR2: SGHRS and YFSETQ. This CDR3 is 15 amino acids long. V shed 0 bases and J shed 6 bases, with 12 bases lying between them. The CDR3 bases are TGCGCCAGCAGCTTGGGGCAGGGCCCTCATGAAAAACTGTTTTTT. Translating gives CASSLGQGPHEKLFF.

This clonotype was found once. The V call is TRBV9, the J call TRBJ2-3; D not certain. The germline CDR1 and CDR2 sequences are SGDLS and YYNGEE. V was pared by 3 bases and J by 3 bases, with 5 bases between. The CDR3 runs to 12 residues. Written as DNA, the CDR3 is TGTGCCAGCAGCGGGGAAACAGATACGCAGTATTTT. It codes for CASSGETDTQYF.

The chain employs TRBV18 and TRBJ2-5; D call uncertain. Trimming cost V 2 bases and J 5 bases, with 9 bases left between them. The V gene's germline CDR1 is KGHSH and CDR2 LQKENI. CDR3 length equals 13 residues. The CDR3 sequence is CASSPNPGETQYF. In DNA, the CDR3 is TGTGCCAGCTCACCAAACCCCGGGGAGACCCAGTACTTC. Looking up the rest from reference TRBV18 and TRBJ2-5 gives the full variable domain: NAGVMQNPRHLVRRRGQEARLRCSPMKGHSHVYWYRQLPEEGLKFMVYLQKENIIDESGMPKERFSAEFPKEGPSILRIQQVVRGDSAAYFCASSPNPGETQYFGPGTRLLVL.

This chain connects TRBV29-1 to TRBJ2-2, with D unresolved. V was clipped by 0 bases and J by 2 bases, with 16 bases between them. This CDR3 is built from 17 residues. The germline gives CDR1 SQVTM, CDR2 ANQGSEA. The chain's CDR3 is CSVEDPVSEPNTGELFF. In nucleotides, the CDR3 is TGCAGCGTTGAAGATCCGGTGTCGGAGCCTAACACCGGGGAGCTGTTTTTT.

The chain couples TRBV20-1 to TRBJ2-1, with 7 bases fitting TRBD2. The CDR3 runs to 13 residues. Germline CDR1 DFQATT, CDR2 SNEGSKA (reference sequence). J lost 8 bases, V lost 7 bases, and 11 bases had no gene match. CDR3 in amino acids: CSGGAGDLDEQFF. The CDR3, as DNA: TGCAGTGGCGGGGCGGGAGATCTCGATGAGCAGTTCTTC.